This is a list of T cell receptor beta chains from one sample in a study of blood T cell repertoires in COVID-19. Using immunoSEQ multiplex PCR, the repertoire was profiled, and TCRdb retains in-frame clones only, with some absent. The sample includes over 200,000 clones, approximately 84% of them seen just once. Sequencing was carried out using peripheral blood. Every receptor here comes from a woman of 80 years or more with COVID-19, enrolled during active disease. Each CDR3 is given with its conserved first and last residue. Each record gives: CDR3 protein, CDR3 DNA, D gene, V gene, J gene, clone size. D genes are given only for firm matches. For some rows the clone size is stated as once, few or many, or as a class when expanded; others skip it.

CDR3: CASSFAGALGETQYF
DNA: TGCGCCAGCAGCTTCGCGGGAGCGTTAGGAGAGACCCAGTACTTC
D: TRBD2
V: TRBV5-1
J: TRBJ2-5
size: -

CDR3: CASSQGMVRELSYEQYF
DNA: TGCGCCAGCAGCCAAGGTATGGTCAGGGAACTCTCCTACGAGCAGTACTTC
D: -
V: TRBV4-1
J: TRBJ2-7
size: -

CDR3: CASSSRAGTGASPLHF
DNA: TGTGCCAGCAGCTCCAGAGCCGGGACAGGGGCTTCACCCCTCCACTTT
D: TRBD1
V: TRBV7-9
J: TRBJ1-6
size: -

CDR3: CASSPGQGANQPQHF
DNA: TGTGCCAGCAGTCCGGGACAGGGGGCGAATCAGCCCCAGCATTTT
D: TRBD1
V: TRBV6-6
J: TRBJ1-5
size: -

CDR3: CASSEGGRPNTEAFF
DNA: TGTGCCAGCAGTGAAGGTGGCAGGCCAAACACTGAAGCTTTCTTT
D: -
V: TRBV6-1
J: TRBJ1-1
size: -

CDR3: CASSFQSDTQYF
DNA: TGCGCCAGCAGCTTCCAATCAGATACGCAGTATTTT
D: -
V: TRBV5-1
J: TRBJ2-3
size: -

CDR3: CASSYKGGYGYTF
DNA: TGTGCCAGCAGTTACAAGGGAGGCTATGGCTACACCTTC
D: -
V: TRBV27
J: TRBJ1-2
size: -

CDR3: CASSQQGGGDTQYF
DNA: TGTGCTAGCAGCCAACAGGGGGGCGGAGATACGCAGTATTTT
D: TRBD1
V: TRBV7-7
J: TRBJ2-3
size: -

CDR3: CASSKYRDTNQPQHF
DNA: TGTGCCAGCAGCAAATACCGGGACACTAATCAGCCCCAGCATTTT
D: -
V: TRBV7-2
J: TRBJ1-5
size: few

CDR3: CASSPSRDSKNEKLFF
DNA: TGTGCCAGCAGCCCAAGTAGGGACAGTAAAAATGAAAAACTGTTTTTT
D: TRBD1
V: TRBV7-2
J: TRBJ1-4
size: -

CDR3: CASSLEDRANYGYTF
DNA: TGCGCCAGCAGCTTGGAAGACAGGGCTAACTATGGCTACACCTTC
D: TRBD1
V: TRBV5-1
J: TRBJ1-2
size: -

CDR3: CASSHLKTLGEAFF
DNA: TGCGCCAGCAGCCATCTCAAGACTCTAGGTGAAGCTTTCTTT
D: -
V: TRBV4-1
J: TRBJ1-1
size: -

CDR3: CASSQTRTEAFF
DNA: TGTGCCAGCAGCCAGACAAGGACTGAAGCTTTCTTT
D: -
V: TRBV7-9
J: TRBJ1-1
size: -

CDR3: CASTKGWGEGSNEKLFF
DNA: TGTGCCAGCACAAAAGGCTGGGGCGAAGGGTCTAATGAAAAACTGTTTTTT
D: -
V: TRBV5-8
J: TRBJ1-4
size: once

CDR3: CASSEGQVGVGEQFF
DNA: TGTGCCAGCAGCGAGGGACAGGTCGGAGTGGGGGAGCAGTTCTTC
D: TRBD1
V: TRBV9
J: TRBJ2-1
size: -

CDR3: CASTAGVRSSTDTQYF
DNA: TGCGCCAGCACTGCAGGGGTAAGAAGTAGCACAGATACGCAGTATTTT
D: -
V: TRBV5-1
J: TRBJ2-3
size: -

CDR3: CASSPTGTGYGYTF
DNA: TGTGCCAGTAGTCCGACAGGGACGGGCTATGGCTACACCTTC
D: TRBD1
V: TRBV19
J: TRBJ1-2
size: -

CDR3: CASSILLYNEQFF
DNA: TGTGCCAGTAGTATTTTACTTTACAATGAGCAGTTCTTC
D: -
V: TRBV19
J: TRBJ2-1
size: -

CDR3: CASSISTHGYTF
DNA: TGCGCCAGCAGCATCTCGACACATGGCTACACCTTC
D: -
V: TRBV5-1
J: TRBJ1-2
size: -

CDR3: CASSLTPGDTQYF
DNA: TGCGCCAGCAGCTTGACCCCCGGAGATACGCAGTATTTT
D: -
V: TRBV5-1
J: TRBJ2-3
size: once

CDR3: CASTGRAERHGYTF
DNA: TGTGCCAGCACCGGCAGAGCCGAGAGGCATGGCTACACCTTC
D: -
V: TRBV2
J: TRBJ1-2
size: -

CDR3: CASSVTGAAEKLFF
DNA: TGTGCCAGCAGCGTAACTGGGGCAGCTGAAAAACTGTTTTTT
D: -
V: TRBV9
J: TRBJ1-4
size: once

CDR3: CASSWAGGVSGNTIYF
DNA: TGTGCCAGCAGCTGGGCGGGCGGAGTTTCTGGAAACACCATATATTTT
D: -
V: TRBV5-4
J: TRBJ1-3
size: -

CDR3: CASSGGSNTEAFF
DNA: TGTGCCAGCAGCGGAGGGTCGAACACTGAAGCTTTCTTT
D: -
V: TRBV9
J: TRBJ1-1
size: -

CDR3: CASRSLYGNPHEQYF
DNA: TGTGCCAGCAGGTCGTTGTACGGGAATCCCCACGAGCAGTACTTC
D: -
V: TRBV6-5
J: TRBJ2-7
size: -

CDR3: CASSNLVSEQFF
DNA: TGTGCCAGCAGCAACTTAGTGTCTGAGCAGTTCTTC
D: -
V: TRBV12-3/TRBV12-4
J: TRBJ2-1
size: -

CDR3: CASSLVMSTDTQYF
DNA: TGTGCCAGCAGCTTAGTTATGAGCACAGATACGCAGTATTTT
D: -
V: TRBV7-8
J: TRBJ2-3
size: -

CDR3: CASSQGTSGIPYEQYF
DNA: TGTGCCAGCAGCCAAGGGACTAGCGGGATACCCTACGAGCAGTACTTC
D: TRBD2
V: TRBV3-1/TRBV3-2
J: TRBJ2-7
size: -

CDR3: CASSQAERRASYNEQFF
DNA: TGCGCCAGCAGCCAAGCGGAGAGGCGGGCCTCCTACAATGAGCAGTTCTTC
D: -
V: TRBV4-1
J: TRBJ2-1
size: -

CDR3: CASSRETYYEQYF
DNA: TGTGCCAGTAGCCGCGAGACATATTACGAGCAGTACTTC
D: -
V: TRBV19
J: TRBJ2-7
size: -

CDR3: CASSSTGETEAFF
DNA: TGCGCCAGCAGTTCCACAGGGGAAACTGAAGCTTTCTTT
D: TRBD1
V: TRBV10-1
J: TRBJ1-1
size: -

CDR3: CASSSEPGMGYTF
DNA: TGTGCCAGCAGTTCAGAACCAGGCATGGGCTACACCTTC
D: -
V: TRBV6-5
J: TRBJ1-2
size: -

CDR3: CASSQLIGEDYGYTF
DNA: TGTGCCAGCAGCCAACTAATAGGGGAAGACTATGGCTACACCTTC
D: -
V: TRBV14
J: TRBJ1-2
size: -

CDR3: CASSFGQGGANVLTF
DNA: TGTGCCAGCAGCTTTGGCCAGGGTGGGGCCAACGTCCTGACTTTC
D: -
V: TRBV7-9
J: TRBJ2-6
size: -

CDR3: CASSYGGGNEKLFF
DNA: TGTGCCAGCAGCTACGGGGGAGGTAATGAAAAACTGTTTTTT
D: -
V: TRBV7-9
J: TRBJ1-4
size: -

CDR3: CASSHGTAMDTQYF
DNA: TGCGCCAGCAGCCATGGGACAGCAATGGATACGCAGTATTTT
D: TRBD1
V: TRBV5-1
J: TRBJ2-3
size: -